This T cell receptor beta chain was identified in a study of blood T cells in healthy people across ages. General study points: Naive T cell percentage strongly correlated with TCR beta diversity. In the absence of known donor CMV status, changes in expanded clonotypes were possibly confounded.

This clonotype showed up many times. No antigen is known for it. The study drew donors from healthy Caucasian individuals in Russia aged roughly 6 to 100. Samples each yielded at least 6 micrograms of total RNA. It was with a sample-barcoded 5' primer and a J-beta primer mix that a second PCR of roughly 7 to 12 cycles was run. In TCRdb, the 5' RACE reads were re-called with MiXCR into one record per CDR3 protein. The top ten clones hold 15% of a sample with about 700,000 distinct CDR3 sequences, less than 40% of them seen once. The CDR3 length is 14 residues. Between the trimmed V and J ends, which lost 0 bases and 4 bases, there was a span of 9 bases. Germline V gene data show CDR1 as MNHEY and CDR2 as SVGAGI.

The receptor was isolated from a woman of 80 years or more in good health. Sequencing used blood. The chain carries TRBV6-5 and TRBJ1-2, with a tentative D call TRBD1 (5 bases). CDR3 residues: CASSYSGGGYGYTF. The CDR3 coding sequence is TGTGCCAGCAGTTACTCCGGGGGAGGCTATGGCTACACCTTC.